The clone carrying this T cell receptor (beta chain) came up a few times. Its matching antigen is unknown. The sample originates from a study of a mutant IDH1 vaccine in newly diagnosed glioma. Study context: Eight vaccine doses were administered to patients at weeks 1, 3, 5, 7, 11, 15, 19 and 23. The initiation of vaccination occurred 4-6 weeks after radiotherapy alone, or with temozolomide cycles. Treated patients had a mean age of around 40 years and a sex split that was around 60% male and roughly 40% female.

As to time point: week 11, during vaccination. Vaccine doses each comprised 300 ug of mutant IDH1 20-mer peptide, with topical imiquimod. Those who donated had recent WHO grade 3 or 4 IDH1-mutant, ATRX-lost astrocytomas. Using immunoSEQ multiplex PCR, the repertoire was profiled, and TCRdb retains in-frame clones only, with some absent. The profile shows some 120,000 clones, around four fifths of them singletons. V was trimmed by 5 bases and J by 4 bases, leaving 21 bases between them. This CDR3 contains 16 residues. From germline, CDR1 is MNHEY and CDR2 SMNVEV (reference sequence). The material was PBMCs, obtained from a glioma patient whose treatment included an IDH1 peptide vaccine. J is TRBJ2-7 and V is TRBV27, with D perhaps TRBD1 or TRBD2 (7 bases each). The receptor was isolated from a man aged 35-49 years with glioma. CDR3 sequence: CASSVRGLAESYEQYF. The DNA of the CDR3 is TGTGCCAGCAGTGTAAGGGGGCTAGCGGAATCATACGAGCAGTACTTC.